This entry concerns a single TCR beta chain. Its target is not known. The data originate from a study of cytomegalovirus exposure and HLA in healthy donors. Assay used: immunoSEQ multiplex PCR; TCRdb lists only in-frame clones, some missing. This table has 250,000 to 400,000 clones, over 75% appearing once. Looked up from germline, CDR1 is SGHDN and CDR2 is FVKESK. The CDR3 runs 14 residues. The ends lost 3 bases at V and 3 bases at J; junction bases unmatched: 5. Notes on the study in general: The classifier reportedly diagnosed cytomegalovirus status with high specificity and sensitivity. TCR clusters originating in the first cohort tended to co-occur in the approximately 120 validation repertoires, according to a later analysis.

The receptor's source is a man aged 25 to 40 in good health and CMV-seronegative. Sequencing was done on a sample of PBMCs. The chain is built from TRBV14 and TRBJ2-7; TRBD1 agrees at 7 bases. This chain's CDR3 is CASSQPGQIYEQYF. The DNA for the CDR3 is TGTGCCAGCAGCCAGCCGGGACAGATCTACGAGCAGTACTTC.